A single sample gave rise to the 9 T cell receptor beta chains below, sequenced in a study of control samples from healthy donors and cancer patients. Repertoires were generated with immunoSEQ multiplex PCR, while TCRdb's copy carries only in-frame clones and drops some. The sample has fewer than 80,000 clones, roughly 89% seen once. Sequenced input: PBMCs. The receptors come from a man in his 60s with colorectal cancer.

The sample holds a few counts of this clone. One end of the junction does not line up with germline, which may come from a read error. V gene TRBV28 combines with J gene TRBJ1-1, with no clear D. The CDR3 runs 12 residues. Germline assignment: CDR1 MDHEN and CDR2 SYDVKM. The CDR3 region is CASSGRRPEAFF. The CDR3 DNA follows: TGTGCCAGCAGCGGGAGGAGGCCTGAGGCTTTCTTT.

This chain joins TRBV28 and TRBJ2-7, with 8 bases aligning to TRBD1. J lost 9 bases, V lost 4 bases, and 14 bases had no gene match. This CDR3 has 15 amino acids. From germline, CDR1 is MDHEN and CDR2 SYDVKM. The CDR3, as DNA: TGTGCCAGCAGTTCTCCGGACAGGGTGGGAATATGGCAGTACTTC. This sequence encodes CASSSPDRVGIWQYF.

The rearrangement uses TRBV30 and TRBJ2-5; 9 bases agree with TRBD2. Trimming removed 2 bases from V and 5 bases from J; junction bases left unmatched: 9. CDR3 length equals 15 residues. CDR1 is GTSNPN and CDR2 is SVGIG in the germline V gene (reference sequence). The CDR3: CAWSRQFAGGETQYF. In nucleotides, the CDR3 is TGTGCCTGGAGTCGACAGTTTGCGGGGGGGGAGACCCAGTACTTC.

This clone has just one count. The chain recombines TRBV7-8 with TRBJ2-7, with a tentative D call TRBD2 (7 bases). Trimming stripped 5 bases from V and 6 bases from J, with 17 bases between. The CDR3 consists of 14 residues. Germline lookup yields CDR1 SGHVS and CDR2 FQNEAQ. CDR3 DNA: TGTGCCAGCAGCGGGGGGGCCTCGTTTTCCGAGCAGTACTTC. Its translation is CASSGGASFSEQYF.

The rearrangement links TRBV5-1 to TRBJ1-1; 9 nucleotides match TRBD1. CDR3 length: 17 residues. Germline V CDR1 and CDR2: SGHRS, YFSETQ. The V gene end was trimmed by 3 bases and the J gene end by 9 bases; junction bases not matched to a gene: 18. The CDR3 bases are TGCGCCAGCAGCTCCTTCCCGGACAGGGGAAATATGGGTAAAGCTTTCTTT. As protein: CASSSFPDRGNMGKAFF.

The chain combines TRBV30 with TRBJ1-6, with D tentatively TRBD1 (5 bases). In germline, CDR1 is GTSNPN, CDR2 SVGIG (reference sequence). Trimming cost V 2 bases and J 7 bases, with 15 bases left between them. CDR3 length: 15 amino acids. CDR3 region: CAWSFSLGRNSPLHF. DNA for the CDR3: TGTGCCTGGAGTTTCAGTCTGGGACGGAATTCACCCCTCCACTTT.

The rearrangement links TRBV3-1 (or the pseudogene TRBV3-2) to TRBJ2-3; D is ambiguous. Germline V CDR1 and CDR2: LGHDT, YNNKEL (reference sequence). There are 12 residues in the CDR3. Between the trimmed V and J ends, which lost 4 bases and 2 bases, there was a span of 4 bases. The CDR3 nucleotides are TGTGCCAGCAGCCTAGTCACAGATACGCAGTATTTT. The encoded protein is CASSLVTDTQYF.

Only one count was recorded for this clone. This rearrangement joins TRBV2 to TRBJ1-1, with D possibly TRBD1 on 5 matching bases. The CDR3 runs to 13 residues. Germline values: CDR1 SNHLY, CDR2 FYNNEI. Trimming left V 5 bases short and J 4 bases short, with 11 bases between. The CDR3 DNA sequence: TGTGCCAGCAGTATGCAAGGGACCACTGAAGCTTTCTTT. Amino acid sequence: CASSMQGTTEAFF.

V usage is TRBV14 and J usage is TRBJ2-5; D uncertain. Trimming removed 2 bases from V and 5 bases from J, with 18 bases in between. Germline CDR1 is SGHDN and CDR2 is FVKESK. The CDR3 consists of 16 residues. The CDR3 region is CASSQSPGGPRETQYF. CDR3 nucleotides: TGTGCCAGCAGCCAATCCCCGGGCGGCCCTCGGGAGACCCAGTACTTC. Variable domain in full (rest from reference TRBV14 and TRBJ2-5): EAGVTQFPSHSVIEKGQTVTLRCDPISGHDNLYWYRRVMGKEIKFLLHFVKESKQDESGMPNNRFLAERTGGTYSTLKVQPAELEDSGVYFCASSQSPGGPRETQYFGPGTRLLVL.